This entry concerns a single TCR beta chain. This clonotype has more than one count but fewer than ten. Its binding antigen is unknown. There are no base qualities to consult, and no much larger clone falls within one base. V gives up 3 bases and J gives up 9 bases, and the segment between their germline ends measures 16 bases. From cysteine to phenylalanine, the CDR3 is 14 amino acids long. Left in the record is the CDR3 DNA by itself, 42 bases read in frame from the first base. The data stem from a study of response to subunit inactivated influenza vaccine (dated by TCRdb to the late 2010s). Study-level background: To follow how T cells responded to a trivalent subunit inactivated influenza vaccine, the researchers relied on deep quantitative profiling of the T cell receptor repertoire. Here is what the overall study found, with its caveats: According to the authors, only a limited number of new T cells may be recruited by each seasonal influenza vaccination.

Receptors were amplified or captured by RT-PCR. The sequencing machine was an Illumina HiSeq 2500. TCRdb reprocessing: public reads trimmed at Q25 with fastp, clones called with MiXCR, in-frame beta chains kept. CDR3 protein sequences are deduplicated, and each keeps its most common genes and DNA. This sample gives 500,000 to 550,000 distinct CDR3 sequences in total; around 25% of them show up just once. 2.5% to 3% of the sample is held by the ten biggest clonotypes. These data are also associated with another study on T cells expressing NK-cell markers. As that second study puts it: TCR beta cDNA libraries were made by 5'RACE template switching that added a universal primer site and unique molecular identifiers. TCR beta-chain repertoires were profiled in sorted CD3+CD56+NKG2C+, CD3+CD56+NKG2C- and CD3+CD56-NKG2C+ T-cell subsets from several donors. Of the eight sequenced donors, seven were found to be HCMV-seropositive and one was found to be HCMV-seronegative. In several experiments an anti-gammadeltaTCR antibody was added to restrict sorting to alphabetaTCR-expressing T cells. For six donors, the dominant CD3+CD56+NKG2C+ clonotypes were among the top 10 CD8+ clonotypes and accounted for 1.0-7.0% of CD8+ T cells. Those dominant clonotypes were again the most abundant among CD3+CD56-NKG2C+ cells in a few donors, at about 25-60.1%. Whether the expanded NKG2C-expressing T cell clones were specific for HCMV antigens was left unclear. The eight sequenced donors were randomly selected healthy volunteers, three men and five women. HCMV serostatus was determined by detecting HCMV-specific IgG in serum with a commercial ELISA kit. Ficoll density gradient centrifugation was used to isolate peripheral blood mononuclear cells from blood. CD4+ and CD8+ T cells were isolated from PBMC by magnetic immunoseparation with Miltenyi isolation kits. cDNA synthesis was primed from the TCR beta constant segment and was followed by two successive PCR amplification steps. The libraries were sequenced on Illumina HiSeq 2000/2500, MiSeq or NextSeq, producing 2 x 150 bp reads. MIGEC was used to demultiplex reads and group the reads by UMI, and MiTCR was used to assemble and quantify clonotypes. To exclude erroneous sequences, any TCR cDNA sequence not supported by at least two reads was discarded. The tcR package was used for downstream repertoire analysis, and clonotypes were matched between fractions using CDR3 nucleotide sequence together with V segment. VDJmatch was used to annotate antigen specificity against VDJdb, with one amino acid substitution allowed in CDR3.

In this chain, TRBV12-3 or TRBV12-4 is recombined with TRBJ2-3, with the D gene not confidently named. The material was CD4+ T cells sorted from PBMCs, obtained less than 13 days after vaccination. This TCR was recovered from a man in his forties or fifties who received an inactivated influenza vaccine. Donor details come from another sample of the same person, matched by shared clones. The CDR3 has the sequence CASSLMAEPRTQYF. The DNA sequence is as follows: TGTGCCAGCAGTTTGATGGCGGAGCCAAGGACGCAGTATTTT.